This T cell receptor (beta chain) originates from a study of T cells in tumors after PD-1 blockade. Study-wide context: Daily vismodegib 150 mg continued in a subset of anti-PD-1-treated patients. Peripheral blood samples averaged around 33,000 unique clonotypes and more than 100,000 templates.

The CDR3 length is 13 residues. Germline-derived CDR1 and CDR2 are LGHNA and YNFKEQ. V lost 4 bases and J 4 bases, leaving 10 bases between the germline ends. The data were produced by immunoSEQ multiplex PCR, yet TCRdb's version contains in-frame clones alone and is incomplete. Here the sample spans around 46,000 clones, more than 75% being singletons. Input was about 600 ng to 6,004 ng of genomic DNA from tumor or blood. The chain carries TRBV4-2 and TRBJ1-1, with a weak D call TRBD1 (5 bases). The source is a human donor with basal cell carcinoma. The sequencing used PBMCs, collected before anti-PD-1 treatment. This CDR3 reads CASSPLGGTEAFF. DNA of the CDR3: TGTGCCAGCAGCCCACTGGGGGGCACTGAAGCTTTCTTT.